The 10 T cell receptor beta chains in this list originate from one sample, sequenced in a study of cytomegalovirus exposure and HLA in healthy donors. Libraries were prepared by immunoSEQ multiplex PCR; TCRdb keeps only in-frame clonotypes and omits some of them. The sample contains some 200,000 clones, about 90% of which appear only once. Sequencing used PBMCs. The receptor set was obtained from a woman in her late teens or twenties in good health and CMV-seronegative.

This chain connects TRBV6-4 to TRBJ1-2; 7 positions match TRBD1. Germline V lookup: CDR1 MRHNA, CDR2 SNTAGT. The J segment lost 5 bases and the V segment lost 0 bases, leaving 6 bases of the junction unmatched. The CDR3 consists of 15 residues. The CDR3 loop is CASSDSPGQYYGYTF. For the CDR3, the DNA is TGTGCCAGCAGTGACTCTCCGGGACAGTATTATGGCTACACCTTC.

CDR3 DNA sequence: TGTGCCAGCAGGACAGGACAGATCAGCTCCTATAATTCACCCCTCCACTTT. As protein: CASRTGQISSYNSPLHF. V is TRBV27 and J is TRBJ1-6, with a weak D call TRBD1 (6 bases). The CDR3 covers 17 residues. The V and J ends lost 6 bases and 0 bases respectively, with 15 bases between them. CDR1 and CDR2 (germline): MNHEY, SMNVEV (reference sequence).

The chain recombines TRBV25-1 with TRBJ2-7; possible D gene TRBD2, 6 bases. The germline V and J ends were trimmed by 2 bases and 6 bases, with 14 bases remaining between them. This CDR3 is built from 14 residues. CDR1 is MGHDK, CDR2 SYGVNS, per germline. CDR3 sequence reads: CASSEGGLKGEQYF. CDR3 coding DNA: TGTGCCAGCAGTGAAGGGGGGTTAAAGGGCGAGCAGTACTTC.

This chain connects TRBV6-6 to TRBJ1-1, with D tentatively TRBD1 (6 bases). The CDR3 loop spans 14 amino acids. The germline V gene encodes CDR1 MNHNY and CDR2 SVGAGI (reference sequence). Trimming removed 0 bases at V and 6 bases at J, with 11 bases between. DNA for the CDR3: TGTGCCAGCAGTTACTCGGGGGCGGCGGCTGAAGCTTTCTTT. Protein product: CASSYSGAAAEAFF.

This clone was observed a single time. The chain couples TRBV10-3 to TRBJ2-3; 9 positions agree with TRBD2. Germline CDR1 and CDR2: ENHRY and SYGVKD. The CDR3 contains 15 residues. V was clipped by 4 bases and J by 4 bases; unmatched bases: 6. CDR3 loop: CAISAVAGESDTQYF. The CDR3 nucleotides are TGTGCCATCAGTGCGGTAGCGGGAGAGTCAGATACGCAGTATTTT.

The chain carries TRBV27 and TRBJ1-1; 8 bases fit TRBD1. The germline gives CDR1 MNHEY, CDR2 SMNVEV (reference sequence). V was clipped by 2 bases and J by 0 bases; unmatched bases: 2. This CDR3 contains 15 residues. The CDR3 sequence: CASSLLQGVNTEAFF. The CDR3 bases are TGTGCCAGCAGTTTACTACAGGGGGTGAACACTGAAGCTTTCTTT.

CDR3 in DNA: TGTGCCAGCTCACCACCCGCCAGGGGAGACGATCAGCCCCAGCATTTT. Translation: CASSPPARGDDQPQHF. The rearrangement uses TRBV18 and TRBJ1-5; D is perhaps TRBD1 (6 bases). The CDR3 length is 16 residues. Germline V lookup: CDR1 KGHSH, CDR2 LQKENI. The V gene lost 0 bases and the J gene lost 5 bases, with 14 bases spanning the gap.

The rearrangement uses TRBV10-1 and TRBJ2-1, with 9 bases lining up with TRBD1. The CDR3 consists of 18 residues. The V gene end was trimmed by 5 bases and the J gene end by 7 bases; junction bases not matched to a gene: 18. CDR1 WNHNN and CDR2 SYGVQD come from the germline V gene (reference sequence). In DNA, the CDR3 is TGCGCCAGCAGTCAAGGACAGGGGCCGGAAAATATTCGGAATGAGCAGTTCTTC. This sequence encodes CASSQGQGPENIRNEQFF.

The chain uses TRBV5-1 and TRBJ2-4; 8 bases agree with TRBD2. The CDR3 is 16 amino acids. Germline V gene data show CDR1 as SGHRS and CDR2 as YFSETQ. Trimming removed 4 bases from V and 2 bases from J; junction bases left unmatched: 8. DNA for the CDR3: TGCGCCAGCAGCCCGGGAGGGGGGAGGACCAAAAACATTCAGTACTTC. It translates to CASSPGGGRTKNIQYF.

The genes are TRBV11-3 and TRBJ2-1, with 9 bases lining up with TRBD1. The CDR3 covers 15 residues. The germline V gene has CDR1 SGHNT and CDR2 YENEEA. V lost 5 bases, J lost 8 bases, and 10 bases stayed unmatched. The CDR3 protein is CASSPGTGFRHEQFF. The DNA of the CDR3 is TGTGCCAGCAGCCCCGGGACAGGGTTCCGCCATGAGCAGTTCTTC.